This T cell receptor (beta chain) derives from a study of blood T cells in healthy people across ages. The CDR3 has 15 amino acids. Germline CDR1 reads MNHEY; CDR2 reads SVGAGI. Between the trimmed V and J ends, which lost 0 bases and 3 bases, there was a span of 9 bases. A second PCR, run for roughly 7 to 12 cycles, used a sample-barcoded 5' primer plus a J-beta primer mix. TCRdb fed the 5' RACE reads into MiXCR, producing one record per CDR3 protein. The profile shows some 900,000 distinct CDR3 sequences, around 46% of them singletons. This clonotype was detected only a few times. The rearrangement joins TRBV6-5 to TRBJ2-1; D gene ambiguous. The sequenced sample was blood. The origin of this receptor is a man aged 30 to 45 in good health. This CDR3 reads CASSYSPRLYNEQFF. In DNA, the CDR3 is TGTGCCAGCAGTTACTCGCCTAGACTCTACAATGAGCAGTTCTTC.